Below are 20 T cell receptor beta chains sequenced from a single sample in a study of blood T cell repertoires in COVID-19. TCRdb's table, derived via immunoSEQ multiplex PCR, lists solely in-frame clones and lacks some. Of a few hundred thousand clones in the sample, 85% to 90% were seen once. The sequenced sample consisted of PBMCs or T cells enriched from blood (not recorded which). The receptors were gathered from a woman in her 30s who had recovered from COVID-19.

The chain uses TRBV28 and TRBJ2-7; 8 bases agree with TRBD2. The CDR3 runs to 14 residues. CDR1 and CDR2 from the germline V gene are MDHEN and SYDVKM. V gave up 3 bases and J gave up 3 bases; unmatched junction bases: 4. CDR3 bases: TGTGCCAGCAGTTTTAGCGGGACTTTCTACGAGCAGTACTTC. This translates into CASSFSGTFYEQYF.

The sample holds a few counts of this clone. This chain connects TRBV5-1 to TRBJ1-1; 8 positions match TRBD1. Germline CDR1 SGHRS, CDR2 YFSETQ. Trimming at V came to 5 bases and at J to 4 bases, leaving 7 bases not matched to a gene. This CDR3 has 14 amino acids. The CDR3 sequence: CASSRTGRVTEAFF. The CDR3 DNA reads TGCGCCAGCAGTCGGACAGGGAGGGTCACTGAAGCTTTCTTT. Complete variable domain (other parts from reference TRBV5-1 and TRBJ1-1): KAGVTQTPRYLIKTRGQQVTLSCSPISGHRSVSWYQQTPGQGLQFLFEYFSETQRNKGNFPGRFSGRQFSNSRSEMNVSTLELGDSALYLCASSRTGRVTEAFFGQGTRLTVV.

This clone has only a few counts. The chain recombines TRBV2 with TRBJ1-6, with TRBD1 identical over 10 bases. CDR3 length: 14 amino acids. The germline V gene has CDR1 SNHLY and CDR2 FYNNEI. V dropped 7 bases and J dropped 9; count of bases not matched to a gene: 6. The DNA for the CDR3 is TGTGCCAGCAATCCGGGACAGGGGTTTTCACCCCTCCACTTT. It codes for CASNPGQGFSPLHF. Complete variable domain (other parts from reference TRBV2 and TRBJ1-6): EPEVTQTPSHQVTQMGQEVILRCVPISNHLYFYWYRQILGQKVEFLVSFYNNEISEKSEIFDDQFSVERPDGSNFTLKIRSTKLEDSAMYFCASNPGQGFSPLHFGNGTRLTVT.

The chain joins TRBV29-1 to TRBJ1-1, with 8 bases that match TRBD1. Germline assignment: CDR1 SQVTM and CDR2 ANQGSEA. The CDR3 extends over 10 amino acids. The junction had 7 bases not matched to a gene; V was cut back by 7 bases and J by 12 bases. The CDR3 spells CSAKQGETFF. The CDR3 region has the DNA TGCAGCGCGAAACAGGGGGAAACTTTCTTT.

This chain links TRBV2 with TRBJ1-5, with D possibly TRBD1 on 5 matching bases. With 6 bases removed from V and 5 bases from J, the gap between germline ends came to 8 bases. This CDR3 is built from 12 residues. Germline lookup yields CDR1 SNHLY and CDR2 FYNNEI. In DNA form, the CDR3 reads TGTGCCAGCAGGGACACCGATCAGCCCCAGCATTTT. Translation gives CASRDTDQPQHF.

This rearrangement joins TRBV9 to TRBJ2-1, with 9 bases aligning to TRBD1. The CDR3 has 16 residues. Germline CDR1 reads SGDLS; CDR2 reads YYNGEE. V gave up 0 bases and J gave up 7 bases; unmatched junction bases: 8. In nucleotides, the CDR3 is TGTGCCAGCAGCGTAGGAGTACAGGGGGCGAGGAATGAGCAGTTCTTC. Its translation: CASSVGVQGARNEQFF.

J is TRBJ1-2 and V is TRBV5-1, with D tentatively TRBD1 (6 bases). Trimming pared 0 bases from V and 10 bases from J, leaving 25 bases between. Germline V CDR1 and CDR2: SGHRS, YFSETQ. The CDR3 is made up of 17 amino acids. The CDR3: CASSLGRQAGGIMAYTF. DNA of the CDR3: TGCGCCAGCAGCTTGGGTAGACAGGCTGGGGGAATTATGGCCTACACCTTC.

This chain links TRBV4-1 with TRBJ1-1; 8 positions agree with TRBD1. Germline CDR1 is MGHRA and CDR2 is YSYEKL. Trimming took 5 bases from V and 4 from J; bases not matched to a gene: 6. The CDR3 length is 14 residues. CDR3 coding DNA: TGCGCCAGCAGCTTTAGACAGGGGAGCACTGAAGCTTTCTTT. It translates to CASSFRQGSTEAFF.

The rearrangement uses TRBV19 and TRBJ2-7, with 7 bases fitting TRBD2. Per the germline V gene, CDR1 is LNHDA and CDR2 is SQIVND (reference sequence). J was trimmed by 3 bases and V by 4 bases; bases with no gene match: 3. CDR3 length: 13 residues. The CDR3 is CASSRERGYEQYF. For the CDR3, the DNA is TGTGCCAGTAGTAGGGAGCGGGGCTACGAGCAGTACTTC.

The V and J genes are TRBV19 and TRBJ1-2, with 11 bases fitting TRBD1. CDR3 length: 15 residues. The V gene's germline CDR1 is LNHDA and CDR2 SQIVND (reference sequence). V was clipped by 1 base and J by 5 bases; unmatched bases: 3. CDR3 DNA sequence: TGTGCCAGTAGTATAGGGACAGGGGGCTGGTATGGCTACACCTTC. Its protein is CASSIGTGGWYGYTF.

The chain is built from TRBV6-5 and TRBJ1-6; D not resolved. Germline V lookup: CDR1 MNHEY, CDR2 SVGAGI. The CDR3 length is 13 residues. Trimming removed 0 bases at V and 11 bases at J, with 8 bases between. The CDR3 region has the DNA TGTGCCAGCAGTTACTCGGGGAGCACACCCCTCCACTTT. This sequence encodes CASSYSGSTPLHF.

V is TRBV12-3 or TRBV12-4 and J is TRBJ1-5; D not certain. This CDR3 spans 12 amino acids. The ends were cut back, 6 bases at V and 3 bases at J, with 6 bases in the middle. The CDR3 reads CASSGDNQPQHF. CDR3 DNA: TGTGCCAGCAGCGGTGACAATCAGCCCCAGCATTTT.

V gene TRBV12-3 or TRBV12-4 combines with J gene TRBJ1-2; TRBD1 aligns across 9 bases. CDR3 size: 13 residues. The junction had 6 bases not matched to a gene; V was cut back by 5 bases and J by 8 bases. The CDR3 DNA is TGTGCCAGCAGTACGGGACAGGGAGGGGGCTACACCTTC. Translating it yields CASSTGQGGGYTF.

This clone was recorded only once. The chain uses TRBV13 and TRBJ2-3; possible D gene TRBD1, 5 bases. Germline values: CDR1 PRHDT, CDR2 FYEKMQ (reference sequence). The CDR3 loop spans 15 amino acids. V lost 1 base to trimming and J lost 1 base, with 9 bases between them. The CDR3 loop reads CASSLVARGTDTQYF. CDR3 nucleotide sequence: TGTGCCAGCAGCTTAGTTGCCAGGGGCACAGATACGCAGTATTTT.

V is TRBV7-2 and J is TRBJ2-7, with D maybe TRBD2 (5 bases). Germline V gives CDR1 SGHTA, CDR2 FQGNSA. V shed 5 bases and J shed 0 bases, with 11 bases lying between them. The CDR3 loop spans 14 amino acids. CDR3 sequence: CASSPGLSSYEQYF. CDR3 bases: TGTGCCAGCAGCCCGGGGTTGAGCTCCTACGAGCAGTACTTC. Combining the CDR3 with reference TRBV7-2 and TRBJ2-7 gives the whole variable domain GAGVSQSPSNKVTEKGKDVELRCDPISGHTALYWYRQSLGQGLEFLIYFQGNSAPDKSGLPSDRFSAERTGGSVSTLTIQRTQQEDSAVYLCASSPGLSSYEQYFGPGTRLTVT.

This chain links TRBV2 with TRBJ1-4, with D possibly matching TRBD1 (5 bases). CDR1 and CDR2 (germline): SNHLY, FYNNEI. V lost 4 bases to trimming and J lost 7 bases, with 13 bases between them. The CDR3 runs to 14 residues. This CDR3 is CASSVRQGGEKLFF. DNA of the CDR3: TGTGCCAGCAGTGTACGGCAGGGAGGTGAAAAACTGTTTTTT.

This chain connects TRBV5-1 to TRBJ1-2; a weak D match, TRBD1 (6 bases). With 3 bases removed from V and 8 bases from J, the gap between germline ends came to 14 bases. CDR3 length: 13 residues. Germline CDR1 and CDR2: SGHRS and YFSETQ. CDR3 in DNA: TGCGCCAGCAGCTATTCTCAGGGGAACGGCTACACCTTC. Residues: CASSYSQGNGYTF.

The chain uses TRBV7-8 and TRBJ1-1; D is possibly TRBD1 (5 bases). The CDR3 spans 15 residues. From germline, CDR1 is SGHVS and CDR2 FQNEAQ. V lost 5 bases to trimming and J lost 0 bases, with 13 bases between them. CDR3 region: CASSQIRQMNTEAFF. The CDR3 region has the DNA TGTGCCAGCAGCCAGATCAGACAGATGAACACTGAAGCTTTCTTT.

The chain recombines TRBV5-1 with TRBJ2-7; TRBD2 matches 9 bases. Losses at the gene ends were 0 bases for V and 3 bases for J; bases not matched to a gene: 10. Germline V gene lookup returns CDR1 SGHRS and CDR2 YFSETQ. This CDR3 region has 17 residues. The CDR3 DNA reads TGCGCCAGCAGCTTGGGGGGACCGGGACTAGCAGACTACGAGCAGTACTTC. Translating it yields CASSLGGPGLADYEQYF.

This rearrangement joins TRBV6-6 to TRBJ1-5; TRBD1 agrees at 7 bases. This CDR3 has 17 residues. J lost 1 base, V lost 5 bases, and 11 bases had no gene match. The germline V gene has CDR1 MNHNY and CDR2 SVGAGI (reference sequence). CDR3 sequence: CASSQYRPTGSNQPQHF. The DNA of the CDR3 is TGTGCCAGCAGTCAATACCGCCCGACAGGGAGCAATCAGCCCCAGCATTTT.